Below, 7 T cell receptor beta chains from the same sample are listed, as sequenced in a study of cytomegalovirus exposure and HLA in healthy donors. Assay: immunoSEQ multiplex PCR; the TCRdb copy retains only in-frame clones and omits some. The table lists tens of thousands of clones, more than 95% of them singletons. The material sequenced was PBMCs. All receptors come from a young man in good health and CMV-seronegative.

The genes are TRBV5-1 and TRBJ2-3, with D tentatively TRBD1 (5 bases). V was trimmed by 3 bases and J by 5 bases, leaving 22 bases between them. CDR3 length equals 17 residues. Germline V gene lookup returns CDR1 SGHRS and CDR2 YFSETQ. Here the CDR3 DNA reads TGCGCCAGCAGCTCGGGCGTGGTTGCAGGGTCTATAGATACGCAGTATTTT. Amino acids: CASSSGVVAGSIDTQYF.

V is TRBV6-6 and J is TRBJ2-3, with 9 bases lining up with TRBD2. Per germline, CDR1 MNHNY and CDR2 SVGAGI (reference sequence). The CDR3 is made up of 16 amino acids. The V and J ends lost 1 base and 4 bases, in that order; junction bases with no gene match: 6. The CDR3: CASSYFVAGVSDTQYF. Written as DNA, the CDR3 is TGTGCCAGCAGTTACTTTGTAGCGGGGGTATCAGATACGCAGTATTTT.

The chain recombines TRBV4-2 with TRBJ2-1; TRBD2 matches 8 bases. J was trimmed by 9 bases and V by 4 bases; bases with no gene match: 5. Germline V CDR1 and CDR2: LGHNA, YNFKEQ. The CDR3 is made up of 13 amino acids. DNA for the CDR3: TGTGCCAGCAGCCCCCCGGGGGGGATTGAGCAGTTCTTC. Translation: CASSPPGGIEQFF.

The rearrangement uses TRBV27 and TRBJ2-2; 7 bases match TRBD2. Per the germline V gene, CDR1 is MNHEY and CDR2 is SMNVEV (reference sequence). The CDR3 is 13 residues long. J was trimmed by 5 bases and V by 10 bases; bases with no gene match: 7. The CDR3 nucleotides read TGTGCCACTGCGGCCGGGAGGACCGGGGAGCTGTTTTTT. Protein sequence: CATAAGRTGELFF.

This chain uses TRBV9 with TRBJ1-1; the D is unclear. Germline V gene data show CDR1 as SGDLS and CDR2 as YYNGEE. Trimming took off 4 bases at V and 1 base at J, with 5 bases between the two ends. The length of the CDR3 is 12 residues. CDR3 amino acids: CASSPGNTEAFF. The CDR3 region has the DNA TGTGCCAGCAGCCCAGGGAACACTGAAGCTTTCTTT.

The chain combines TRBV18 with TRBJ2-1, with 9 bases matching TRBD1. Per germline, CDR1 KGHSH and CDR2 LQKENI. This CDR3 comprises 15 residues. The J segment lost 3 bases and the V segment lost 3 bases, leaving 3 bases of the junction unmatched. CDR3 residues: CASSPPGQGYNEQFF. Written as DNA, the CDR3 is TGTGCCAGCTCACCTCCGGGACAGGGCTACAATGAGCAGTTCTTC.

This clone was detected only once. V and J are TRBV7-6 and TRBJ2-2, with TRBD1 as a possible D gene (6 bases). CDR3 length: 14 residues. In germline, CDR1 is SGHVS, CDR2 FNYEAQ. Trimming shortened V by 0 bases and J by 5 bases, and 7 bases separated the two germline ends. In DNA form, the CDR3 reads TGTGCCAGCAGCTTAGCAGGGGGAACCGGGGAGCTGTTTTTT. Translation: CASSLAGGTGELFF.